This T cell receptor (beta chain) was identified in a study of T-cell reconstitution after alpha-beta-depleted transplantation in children. Study observations and caveats: One year after transplant, T-cell counts and diversity came mostly from newly produced T cells. Roughly two months post-transplant, alpha-beta T cells reportedly originated from several hundred graft clones that had expanded.

Remarks on this clonotype: Its specificity is unknown.

The CDR3 is made up of 16 amino acids. The germline gives CDR1 MNHEY, CDR2 SMNVEV (reference sequence). V was clipped by 1 base and J by 3 bases; unmatched bases: 4. The authors prepared the TCRbeta library with unique molecular identifiers. TCRdb independently ran MiXCR on the PCR reads; one entry per CDR3 protein. The sample consists of around 300,000 distinct CDR3 sequences, almost 8% of them appearing once. The gene calls are TRBV27 and TRBJ2-3, with 10 bases lining up with TRBD2. Source: peripheral blood, taken 360 days after TCRalphabeta/CD19-depleted stem cell transplant. The clonotype originates from a female patient between 2 and 15 years old who had a stem cell transplant for Fanconi anemia, so the T cells may come from the graft donor. The CDR3 bases are TGTGCCAGCAGTTTATTGGCTAGCGGGAGAACAGATACGCAGTATTTT. Its translation is CASSLLASGRTDTQYF.